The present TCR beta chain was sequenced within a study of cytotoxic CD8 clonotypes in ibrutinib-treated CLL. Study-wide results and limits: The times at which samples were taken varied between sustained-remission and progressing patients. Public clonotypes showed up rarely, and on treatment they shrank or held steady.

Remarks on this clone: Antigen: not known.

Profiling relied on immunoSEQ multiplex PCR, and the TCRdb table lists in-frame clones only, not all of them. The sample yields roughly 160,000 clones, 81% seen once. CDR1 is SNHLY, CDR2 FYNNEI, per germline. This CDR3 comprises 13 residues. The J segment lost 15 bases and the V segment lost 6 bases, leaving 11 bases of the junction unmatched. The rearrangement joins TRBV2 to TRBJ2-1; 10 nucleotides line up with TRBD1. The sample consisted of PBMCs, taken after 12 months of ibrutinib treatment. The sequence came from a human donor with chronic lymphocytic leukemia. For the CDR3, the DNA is TGTGCCAGCAGCGGGACAGGGGCCCCTTGGGGGTTCTTC. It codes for CASSGTGAPWGFF.